This section outlines one T cell receptor (beta chain) sequence together with its context. The data were taken from a study of blood T cells in healthy people across ages. Study details: About one barcoded beta molecule per two T cells was the capture yield of template switching.

The CDR3 is made up of 16 amino acids. With 0 bases removed from V and 3 bases from J, the gap between germline ends came to 12 bases. CDR1 and CDR2 from the germline V gene are MNHNY and SVGAGI (reference sequence). The second PCR ran about 7 to 12 cycles with a sample-barcoded 5' primer and J-beta primers. Each cDNA molecule was tagged by a template-switch adaptor with 12 random nucleotides. Samples each returned at least 3 million CDR3-containing paired-end reads. MiXCR, applied by TCRdb to the 5' RACE reads, yields one record per CDR3 protein. The repertoire includes 650,000 to 800,000 distinct CDR3 sequences, around 45% of them detected once, and 15% to 25% sits in the top ten.

Sequencing was carried out using blood. This sequence originates from a man in his sixties in good health. The chain couples TRBV6-6 to TRBJ2-4; D unclear. The CDR3 coding sequence is TGTGCCAGCAGTTACTCGGAAGGGCCTGTCAAAAACATTCAGTACTTC. It codes for CASSYSEGPVKNIQYF.